Detailed here is one TCR beta chain. The protocol was immunoSEQ multiplex PCR, while the TCRdb copy is restricted to in-frame clones and leaves out a portion. Of hundreds of thousands of clones listed, about 88% are singletons. The sample is drawn from a study of blood T cell repertoires in COVID-19. The CDR3 has 12 residues. V was clipped by 5 bases and J by 5 bases; unmatched bases: 2. Germline V gene lookup returns CDR1 MDHEN and CDR2 SYDVKM. Sequencing input: peripheral blood. The receptor was derived from a man aged 70-80 years with acute or convalescent COVID-19. V is TRBV28 and J is TRBJ1-2; 7 bases are shared with TRBD1. Written as DNA, the CDR3 is TGTGCCAGCAGTAGGGGGCTGTATGGCTACACCTTC. Amino acids: CASSRGLYGYTF.